This T cell receptor beta chain was obtained from a study of shared clonotypes between healthy human individuals. The study's findings and limits: Generally, estimated richness proved larger in naive subsets than it did in memory subsets.

The CDR3 runs 14 residues. The ends were cut back, 5 bases at V and 1 base at J, with 10 bases in the middle. Germline V gene data show CDR1 as MNHEY and CDR2 as SMNVEV (reference sequence). Genomic DNA of every subset was divided equally among multiple immunoSEQ plates. Profiling relied on immunoSEQ multiplex PCR, and the TCRdb table lists in-frame clones only, not all of them. This sample carries 2 million or so clones, over 85% of them seen once, and the ten largest clones take 0.1% to 0.15%. As to this clone: The antigen is undetermined.

The sequence came from a man younger than 35 in good health. Sequenced material: naive CD4+ T cells sorted from blood. Stated subset: CD45RA+ positively selected. V is TRBV27 and J is TRBJ2-3; D ambiguous. The CDR3 reads CASSPWVRTDTQYF. The CDR3 DNA reads TGTGCCAGCAGTCCGTGGGTCCGCACAGATACGCAGTATTTT.